This TCR beta chain originates from a study of blood T cell repertoires in COVID-19 (dated by TCRdb to the early 2020s). Notes on the research overall: Collaborator samples came from the United States, Italy and Spain and covered acute and convalescent phases of COVID-19. The samples were drawn from two sources: the first 160 participants of the ongoing ImmuneRACE study, and some 1,300 subjects contributed by 6 global collaborators. Where available, HLA class I and class II types were taken from metadata supplied by the sample provider and were not determined by assay-based typing. The dataset comprised deeply sampled blood TCRbeta repertoires from subjects exposed to, actively infected with, or recovered from COVID-19. The sample metadata nearly always contained a de-identified subject ID, COVID-19 status, age in years and sex. The prospective study material was composed of cDNA or gDNA derived from T cells, B-cell-depleted T cells, or PBMCs. The repertoires were made available in a free public database intended to serve as a resource for research on the immune response to SARS-CoV-2.

Each collaborating institution followed its own protocols to collect whole blood in K2EDTA tubes. For TCRbeta analysis, collaborator samples were shipped as frozen whole blood, as isolated PBMCs, or as DNA extracted from either sample type. TCRbeta CDR3 regions were amplified from genomic DNA using the immunoSEQ Assay, a bias-controlled multiplex PCR. The original methods were these. The number of nucleated cells in each sample was estimated from the amplification of reference gene primers within the assay. To quantify the absolute abundance of each unique TCRbeta CDR3 rearrangement, sequence reads were collapsed and filtered. For each sample, productive Simpson clonality was calculated as the square root of Simpson's diversity index over productive rearrangements. The table comes from immuneACCESS by way of TCRdb, which keeps in-frame sequences with V and J called. Part of the clones is missing from these tables; in studies checked, under half for an unresolved V gene and the rest for unknown reasons. V and J calls plus clone size are reproduced from that table; the DNA served to infer D and trimming. This sample is represented by around 92,000 clones; more than 70% of them were singletons. The ten top clones hold under 15% of the sample.

Comment on this clone: The antigen it binds to is not known. No per-base quality is available; no much larger clone lies one base away.

General findings and caveats noted by the study authors: Clinical and demographic metadata were provided uncurated, with the amount varying by source and participant.

CDR1 is given as LNHDA and CDR2 as SQIVND, both from the germline V gene (reference sequence). Including the terminal cysteine and phenylalanine, the CDR3 comprises 16 residues. Here the CDR3 DNA is all that survives: 48 bases in frame from base 1. Compared with germline, V lacks 5 bases and J lacks 2 bases; bases without a gene match: 5. The sample consisted of peripheral blood. This TCR came from a woman aged 60 to 75 in a cohort sampled during active or convalescent COVID-19. Rearrangement joined TRBV19 to TRBJ1-6; 8 bases in between match TRBD1. The CDR3 region has the sequence CASSSGQGAYNSPLHF. In nucleotides, the sequence is TGTGCCAGTAGTTCCGGACAGGGAGCCTATAATTCACCCCTCCACTTT.